Here is one T cell receptor (beta chain) with its context. The sample originates from a study of shared clonotypes between healthy human individuals. Assay: immunoSEQ multiplex PCR; the TCRdb copy retains only in-frame clones and omits some. The sample yields about 770,000 clones, 55% to 75% seen once. Germline lookup yields CDR1 SGHRS and CDR2 YFSETQ. The V end was cut by 7 bases, the J end by 0 bases, with 7 bases between. This CDR3 is built from 12 residues. This receptor was obtained from a woman in her 30s in good health. The chain couples TRBV5-1 to TRBJ2-5, with a possible D match to TRBD1 (6 bases). Sequencing input: memory CD4+ T cells sorted from blood. Subset described: CD45RA-negative fraction. The CDR3 region is CASGQNQETQYF. CDR3 nucleotides: TGCGCCAGCGGACAGAACCAAGAGACCCAGTACTTC.